One sample yielded the 24 T cell receptor beta chains listed below, sequenced in a study of cytomegalovirus exposure and HLA in healthy donors. PCR was performed using 60 Vbeta and 13 Jbeta primers. Here immunoSEQ multiplex PCR was the method, and the copy in TCRdb shows in-frame clones only, minus some. Among 120,000 or so clones listed, 70% to 85% were seen once. Material: PBMCs. The receptors come from a man aged 35 to 55 in good health and CMV-seropositive.

The chain carries TRBV6-1 and TRBJ1-2, with D perhaps TRBD1 (6 bases). Germline V gives CDR1 MNHNS, CDR2 SASEGT. This CDR3 region has 14 residues. V was clipped by 5 bases and J by 2 bases, with 12 bases between them. CDR3 residues: CASSLRTVNYGYTF. The CDR3 nucleotides are TGTGCCAGCAGTCTCCGGACAGTCAACTATGGCTACACCTTC.

This sequence joins TRBV19 and TRBJ1-2; D is perhaps TRBD1 (6 bases). The germline V and J ends were trimmed by 4 bases and 2 bases, with 14 bases remaining between them. CDR3 length: 15 amino acids. Germline V gene sequence: CDR1 LNHDA, CDR2 SQIVND (reference sequence). The DNA for the CDR3 is TGTGCCAGTAGTACATCTTCACAGGGAAACTATGGCTACACCTTC. Amino acid sequence: CASSTSSQGNYGYTF. Filled out from reference TRBV19 and TRBJ1-2, the complete variable domain reads DGGITQSPKYLFRKEGQNVTLSCEQNLNHDAMYWYRQDPGQGLRLIYYSQIVNDFQKGDIAEGYSVSREKKESFPLTVTSAQKNPTAFYLCASSTSSQGNYGYTFGSGTRLTVV.

The gene calls are TRBV11-2 and TRBJ2-5; perhaps TRBD2 as D (6 bases). Trimming took off 3 bases at V and 4 bases at J, with 12 bases between the two ends. Per germline, CDR1 SGHAT and CDR2 FQNNGV. There are 14 residues in the CDR3. The CDR3 bases are TGTGCCAGCAGCTTGGGGACTTTGCGAGAGACCCAGTACTTC. Its protein product is CASSLGTLRETQYF.

A word on this clone: The junction departs from germline at one end; a sequencing error may be responsible. The chain couples TRBV7-7 to TRBJ2-1; 7 bases match TRBD2. The CDR3 extends over 14 amino acids. From germline, CDR1 is SSHAT and CDR2 FNYEAQ (reference sequence). CDR3 coding DNA: TGTGCTAGCAGTCTCGGGCTAGCGGACAATGAGCAGTTCTTC. Amino acids: CASSLGLADNEQFF.

This chain connects TRBV5-5 to TRBJ1-4, with 12 bases aligning to TRBD1. The CDR3 consists of 14 residues. Trimming took 0 bases from V and 11 from J; bases not matched to a gene: 2. Germline V gene lookup returns CDR1 SGHKS and CDR2 YYEKEE (reference sequence). The DNA of the CDR3 is TGTGCCAGCAGCTTGGCCGGGACAGGGGGCAAACTGTTTTTT. Its protein is CASSLAGTGGKLFF.

This sequence joins TRBV5-1 and TRBJ1-1; 9 positions match TRBD1. The V segment lost 4 bases and the J segment 1 base; nucleotides outside the gene matches: 5. CDR3 length: 15 residues. The germline CDR1 and CDR2 sequences are SGHRS and YFSETQ. As DNA, the CDR3 is TGCGCCAGCAGCATCGGACAGGGGACGAACACTGAAGCTTTCTTT. It encodes CASSIGQGTNTEAFF. Supplemented by reference TRBV5-1 and TRBJ1-1, the full variable domain reads KAGVTQTPRYLIKTRGQQVTLSCSPISGHRSVSWYQQTPGQGLQFLFEYFSETQRNKGNFPGRFSGRQFSNSRSEMNVSTLELGDSALYLCASSIGQGTNTEAFFGQGTRLTVV.

This rearrangement joins TRBV6-1 to TRBJ1-1; D not certain. Trimming removed 4 bases from V and 4 bases from J, with 7 bases in between. This CDR3 comprises 12 residues. Germline-derived CDR1 and CDR2 are MNHNS and SASEGT. The CDR3 DNA reads as TGTGCCAGCAGTGGGCCGGGCACTGAAGCTTTCTTT. It codes for CASSGPGTEAFF.

The chain links TRBV2 to TRBJ1-4; D unclear. The CDR3 totals 14 residues. Trimming stripped 8 bases from V and 4 bases from J, with 14 bases between. Germline V gene data show CDR1 as SNHLY and CDR2 as FYNNEI. The CDR3 sequence: CASLSRSLNEKLFF. Here the CDR3 DNA reads TGTGCCAGCCTCTCTCGTAGCCTTAATGAAAAACTGTTTTTT.

V usage is TRBV19 and J usage is TRBJ2-7; D gene ambiguous. The V end was cut by 7 bases, the J end by 2 bases, with 15 bases between. The germline V gene encodes CDR1 LNHDA and CDR2 SQIVND (reference sequence). This CDR3 spans 14 amino acids. Written as DNA, the CDR3 is TGTGCCAGTAACGCCGGGTCCCAGACCTACGAGCAGTACTTC. This codes for CASNAGSQTYEQYF.

The rearrangement links TRBV6-1 to TRBJ2-2, with 10 bases fitting TRBD1. This CDR3 comprises 16 residues. V shed 2 bases and J 3 bases; nucleotides not matched to a gene: 3. CDR1 is MNHNS, CDR2 SASEGT, per germline. CDR3 amino acids: CASSEQGQGYTGELFF. CDR3 nucleotides: TGTGCCAGCAGTGAACAGGGACAGGGGTACACCGGGGAGCTGTTTTTT.

The J gene is TRBJ1-1, the V gene TRBV5-1; TRBD1 matches at 10 bases. CDR1 and CDR2 (germline): SGHRS, YFSETQ. The CDR3 contains 14 residues. Trimming removed 1 base from V and 5 bases from J; junction bases left unmatched: 2. CDR3: CASSLRDRGTEAFF. In nucleotides, the CDR3 is TGCGCCAGCAGCTTGAGGGACAGGGGTACTGAAGCTTTCTTT.

This clone was recorded a few times. The rearrangement links TRBV9 to TRBJ2-7; tentatively, D is TRBD1 (7 bases). The V end lost 2 bases, the J end lost 4 bases, and 16 bases lay between the germline ends. Germline V gives CDR1 SGDLS, CDR2 YYNGEE. The CDR3 runs 15 residues. The CDR3 reads CASSVGAGGRYEQYF. The CDR3 DNA follows: TGTGCCAGCAGCGTGGGGGCAGGGGGGAGGTACGAGCAGTACTTC.

The chain couples TRBV6-6 to TRBJ2-2; 7 bases map to TRBD2. The V and J ends lost 0 bases and 6 bases, in that order; junction bases with no gene match: 7. Germline CDR1 and CDR2: MNHNY and SVGAGI (reference sequence). The length of the CDR3 is 16 residues. The CDR3 loop is CASSYSGGTRAGELFF. In DNA, the CDR3 is TGTGCCAGCAGTTACTCGGGGGGGACCCGAGCCGGGGAGCTGTTTTTT.

This chain links TRBV9 with TRBJ2-7, with D perhaps TRBD2 (5 bases). The V and J ends lost 0 bases and 2 bases respectively, with 9 bases between them. This CDR3 comprises 14 residues. The germline CDR1 and CDR2 sequences are SGDLS and YYNGEE. CDR3: CASSVGTLTYEQYF. The CDR3 DNA reads TGTGCCAGCAGCGTAGGGACTCTGACCTACGAGCAGTACTTC. The full variable domain, its missing parts supplied by reference TRBV9 and TRBJ2-7, is DSGVTQTPKHLITATGQRVTLRCSPRSGDLSVYWYQQSLDQGLQFLIQYYNGEERAKGNILERFSAQQFPDLHSELNLSSLELGDSALYFCASSVGTLTYEQYFGPGTRLTVT.

In regard to this clone: This CDR3 fails to terminate in the conserved phenylalanine or tryptophan, so it likely reflects a read error. The chain joins TRBV5-6 to TRBJ1-1, with D possibly matching TRBD1 (5 bases). CDR1 and CDR2 from the germline V gene are SGHDT and YYEEEE. This CDR3 region has 13 residues. V lost 4 bases and J lost 2, with 9 bases in between. CDR3 region: CASSLGHNTEAFS. CDR3 coding DNA: TGTGCCAGCAGCCTCGGACATAACACTGAAGCTTTCTCT.

This chain links TRBV5-1 with TRBJ2-5; perhaps TRBD1 as D (6 bases). CDR1 is SGHRS and CDR2 is YFSETQ in the germline V gene. The CDR3 spans 14 residues. Trimming removed 7 bases from V and 5 bases from J, with 18 bases in between. The CDR3 DNA reads TGCGCCAGCTCCGTTATGGGGGCTGGGGAGACCCAGTACTTC. Protein product: CASSVMGAGETQYF. The entire variable domain, with the rest obtained from reference TRBV5-1 and TRBJ2-5, is as follows: KAGVTQTPRYLIKTRGQQVTLSCSPISGHRSVSWYQQTPGQGLQFLFEYFSETQRNKGNFPGRFSGRQFSNSRSEMNVSTLELGDSALYLCASSVMGAGETQYFGPGTRLLVL.

A few counts support this clone. The CDR3 here is CASSLGHREEKLFF. The CDR3 nucleotides are TGTGCCAGCAGCTTAGGGCACAGGGAGGAAAAACTGTTTTTT. The gene calls are TRBV7-8 and TRBJ1-4; D is perhaps TRBD1 (6 bases). The CDR3 has 14 residues. Germline-derived CDR1 and CDR2 are SGHVS and FQNEAQ. V shed 1 base and J shed 8 bases, with 11 bases lying between them. The variable domain in full, completed from reference TRBV7-8 and TRBJ1-4, reads GAGVSQSPRYKVAKRGQDVALRCDPISGHVSLFWYQQALGQGPEFLTYFQNEAQLDKSGLPSDRFFAERPEGSVSTLKIQRTQQEDSAVYLCASSLGHREEKLFFGSGTQLSVL.

This clone was observed a few times. The chain joins TRBV10-1 to TRBJ1-6, with D perhaps TRBD1 (6 bases). Germline lookup yields CDR1 WNHNN and CDR2 SYGVQD (reference sequence). The V and J ends lost 6 bases and 10 bases respectively, with 16 bases between them. The CDR3 spans 14 residues. The CDR3 loop is CASSLTGPASPLHF. CDR3 DNA sequence: TGCGCCAGCAGCCTAACAGGGCCCGCATCACCCCTCCACTTT.

This chain joins TRBV7-3 and TRBJ2-5; 8 nucleotides match TRBD2. The germline V gene encodes CDR1 SGHTA and CDR2 FQGTGA. The CDR3 is 15 amino acids. With 2 bases clipped from V and 4 bases from J, the junction kept 6 bases outside the gene matches. The CDR3 here is CASSLGGGSGETQYF. The CDR3 region has the DNA TGTGCCAGCAGCTTAGGCGGGGGGTCAGGAGAGACCCAGTACTTC.

The gene calls are TRBV5-6 and TRBJ1-2; TRBD1 matches at 7 bases. CDR1 SGHDT and CDR2 YYEEEE come from the germline V gene. The CDR3 spans 14 residues. Trimming cost V 4 bases and J 2 bases; bases outside gene matches: 5. The CDR3 is CASSGDSSNYGYTF. The CDR3 region has the DNA TGTGCCAGCAGCGGGGACAGCTCAAACTATGGCTACACCTTC.

The rearrangement uses TRBV19 and TRBJ1-1, with no clear D. CDR3 length: 13 amino acids. With 7 bases removed from V and 4 bases from J, the gap between germline ends came to 13 bases. In germline, CDR1 is LNHDA, CDR2 SQIVND (reference sequence). In nucleotides, the CDR3 is TGTGCCAGTAAGGCGGAAGTCATCACTGAAGCTTTCTTT. It specifies CASKAEVITEAFF.

The chain recombines TRBV6-5 with TRBJ2-7, with D possibly TRBD1 on 7 matching bases. This CDR3 contains 15 residues. Germline loops: CDR1 MNHEY, CDR2 SVGAGI. Trimming took off 7 bases at V and 3 bases at J, with 19 bases between the two ends. The CDR3 DNA reads TGTGCCAGCAAACGGGGGACAGATGTAGGCTACGAGCAGTACTTC. Translated, it gives CASKRGTDVGYEQYF.

V usage is TRBV12-5 and J usage is TRBJ1-2; 7 bases are shared with TRBD1. The CDR3 has 13 residues. The V gene's germline CDR1 is LGHNT and CDR2 FRNRAP. With V trimmed by 7 bases and J by 8 bases, 10 bases remained unmatched. The CDR3 loop reads CASAPDRSQGYTF. For the CDR3, the DNA is TGTGCTAGTGCCCCGGACAGGTCTCAGGGCTACACCTTC.

This chain connects TRBV5-1 to TRBJ1-3, with no clear D. The CDR3 is 17 residues long. Per the germline V gene, CDR1 is SGHRS and CDR2 is YFSETQ. Trimming stripped 1 base from V and 4 bases from J, with 18 bases between. CDR3 sequence: CASSLSPSTEPGNTIYF. The CDR3 DNA reads as TGCGCCAGCAGCTTGAGCCCATCTACGGAGCCAGGAAACACCATATATTTT. The variable domain in full, with the rest retrieved from reference TRBV5-1 and TRBJ1-3, is KAGVTQTPRYLIKTRGQQVTLSCSPISGHRSVSWYQQTPGQGLQFLFEYFSETQRNKGNFPGRFSGRQFSNSRSEMNVSTLELGDSALYLCASSLSPSTEPGNTIYFGEGSWLTVV.